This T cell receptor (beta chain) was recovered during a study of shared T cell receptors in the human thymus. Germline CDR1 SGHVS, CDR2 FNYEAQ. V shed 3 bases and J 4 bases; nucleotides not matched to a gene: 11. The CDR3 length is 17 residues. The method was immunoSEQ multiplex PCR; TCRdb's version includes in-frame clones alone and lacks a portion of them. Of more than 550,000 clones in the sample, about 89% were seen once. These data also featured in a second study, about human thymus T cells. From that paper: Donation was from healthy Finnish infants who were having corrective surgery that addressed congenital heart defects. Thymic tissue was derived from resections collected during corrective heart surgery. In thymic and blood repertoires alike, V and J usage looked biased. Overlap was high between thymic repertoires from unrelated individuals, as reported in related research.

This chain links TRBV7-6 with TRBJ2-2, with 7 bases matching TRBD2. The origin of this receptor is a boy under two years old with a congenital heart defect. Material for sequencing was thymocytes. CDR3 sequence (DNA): TGTGCCAGCAGCTTGGGAGGGGCGAGCTGGGTCACCGGGGAGCTGTTTTTT. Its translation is CASSLGGASWVTGELFF.